Presented here are 6 T cell receptor beta chains from one specimen sequenced in a study of cytomegalovirus exposure and HLA in healthy donors. This PCR relied on a set of 60 Vbeta primers and 13 Jbeta primers. TCRdb's copy holds only in-frame clones and misses some; the assay was immunoSEQ multiplex PCR. The sample carries some 220,000 clones, roughly 89% recorded once. Material for sequencing was PBMCs. Source of these receptors: a woman under 30 in good health and CMV-seronegative.

This clone showed up just a few times. The chain couples TRBV29-1 to TRBJ2-7; weak D call: TRBD1 (5 bases). The germline V and J ends were trimmed by 1 base and 0 bases, with 7 bases remaining between them. This CDR3 has 13 amino acids. The germline gives CDR1 SQVTM, CDR2 ANQGSEA. The CDR3 DNA follows: TGCAGCGTTGAAGGCAGGGACTCCTACGAGCAGTACTTC. Amino acids: CSVEGRDSYEQYF.

The J gene is TRBJ2-4, the V gene TRBV6-5, with 8 positions matching TRBD2. V lost 3 bases, J lost 7 bases, and 5 bases stayed unmatched. CDR3 length: 14 residues. Germline CDR1 and CDR2: MNHEY and SVGAGI. The CDR3 DNA is TGTGCCAGCAGTTATCTTAGCGGGACTAACATTCAGTACTTC. As protein: CASSYLSGTNIQYF.

J is TRBJ2-5 and V is TRBV5-1; 8 bases fit TRBD2. The CDR3 has 15 amino acids. V lost 4 bases, J lost 5 bases, and 10 bases stayed unmatched. CDR1 is SGHRS and CDR2 is YFSETQ in the germline V gene. CDR3 nucleotide sequence: TGCGCCAGCAGCCCCGGGACTAGGGAGGGGGAGACCCAGTACTTC. It codes for CASSPGTREGETQYF.

V is TRBV2 and J is TRBJ1-6; D unresolved. CDR1 SNHLY and CDR2 FYNNEI come from the germline V gene. The CDR3 runs to 14 residues. Trimming cost V 6 bases and J 6 bases, with 12 bases left between them. In DNA, the CDR3 is TGTGCCAGCAGGAGGGAGGGATCTAATTCACCCCTCCACTTT. It specifies CASRREGSNSPLHF.

This sequence joins TRBV2 and TRBJ2-5; the match to TRBD1 covers 7 bases. Losses at the gene ends were 4 bases for V and 2 bases for J; bases not matched to a gene: 7. This CDR3 contains 15 residues. Germline V lookup: CDR1 SNHLY, CDR2 FYNNEI. As DNA, the CDR3 is TGTGCCAGCAGTGTTCGGACAGGTCGGCAAGAGACCCAGTACTTC. This gives the protein CASSVRTGRQETQYF.

V and J are TRBV6-5 and TRBJ1-2; 8 bases are shared with TRBD1. Germline loops: CDR1 MNHEY, CDR2 SVGAGI. This CDR3 region has 15 residues. The trim removed 6 bases at V and 4 bases at J, leaving 10 bases unmatched. In nucleotides, the CDR3 is TGTGCCAGCAGCAAAACCAGGGGGCCTGGCTATGGCTACACCTTC. Translating it yields CASSKTRGPGYGYTF.